These 15 T cell receptor beta chains share one sample of origin, sequenced in a study of T cell changes during pregnancy in multiple sclerosis. Using immunoSEQ multiplex PCR, the repertoire was profiled, and TCRdb retains in-frame clones only, with some absent. The data hold roughly 110,000 clones, with around 93% observed a single time. This specimen consisted of peripheral blood, obtained in the third trimester of pregnancy. The receptors derive from a female donor in good health, enrolled as a control in a pregnancy study.

The chain combines TRBV11-3 with TRBJ1-1; D is unclear. Per germline, CDR1 SGHNT and CDR2 YENEEA. With 0 bases removed from V and 5 bases from J, the gap between germline ends came to 7 bases. This CDR3 spans 13 amino acids. CDR3 amino acids: CASSLDRGTEAFF. The CDR3 coding sequence is TGTGCCAGCAGCTTAGATCGAGGGACTGAAGCTTTCTTT.

J is TRBJ1-5 and V is TRBV12-5; D unclear. V was pared by 5 bases and J by 4 bases, with 12 bases between. The CDR3 runs 14 residues. The germline gives CDR1 LGHNT, CDR2 FRNRAP. CDR3: CASGPKRGNQPQHF. The CDR3 DNA sequence: TGTGCTAGTGGTCCCAAACGGGGAAATCAGCCCCAGCATTTT.

The chain employs TRBV5-7 and TRBJ1-5; D gene ambiguous. Being an ORF, TRBV5-7 has a function that is uncertain. Trimming stripped 4 bases from V and 10 bases from J, with 18 bases between. CDR3 length equals 14 residues. CDR3 loop: CASSEGPCGNPQHF. The DNA for the CDR3 is TGTGCCAGCAGCGAGGGCCCTTGCGGAAACCCCCAGCATTTT.

V gene TRBV7-3 combines with J gene TRBJ2-2, with 7 positions matching TRBD2. The CDR3 loop spans 15 amino acids. CDR1 and CDR2 (germline): SGHTA, FQGTGA. V was pared by 5 bases and J by 2 bases, with 5 bases of the junction left unmatched. The CDR3 loop is CASSQSTSNTGELFF. The CDR3 region has the DNA TGTGCCAGCAGCCAATCGACTAGCAACACCGGGGAGCTGTTTTTT.

The rearrangement links TRBV7-9 to TRBJ1-2; D is ambiguous. This CDR3 has 11 amino acids. Per germline, CDR1 SEHNR and CDR2 FQNEAQ (reference sequence). V lost 4 bases to trimming and J lost 3 bases, with 3 bases between them. The CDR3 DNA follows: TGTGCCAGCAGCTCGTACTATGGCTACACCTTC. Protein sequence: CASSSYYGYTF.

The rearrangement links TRBV11-2 to TRBJ1-6, with no clear D. The V end lost 1 base, the J end lost 7 bases, and 14 bases lay between the germline ends. CDR3 size: 16 residues. Germline CDR1 reads SGHAT; CDR2 reads FQNNGV. CDR3 loop: CASSLVGGFRNSPLHF. For the CDR3, the DNA is TGTGCCAGCAGCTTAGTCGGAGGGTTCAGGAATTCACCCCTCCACTTT.

This clone was recorded only once. The rearrangement joins TRBV30 to TRBJ1-5; TRBD1 might be the D (6 bases). The V gene lost 8 bases and the J gene lost 1 base, with 12 bases spanning the gap. Germline V gene data show CDR1 as GTSNPN and CDR2 as SVGIG (reference sequence). The CDR3 is made up of 13 amino acids. The CDR3 nucleotides are TGTGCCACAGGGCAGAAGAGCAATCAGCCCCAGCATTTT. Translating gives CATGQKSNQPQHF.

The chain recombines TRBV5-1 with TRBJ1-1; TRBD1 matches 8 bases. CDR1 and CDR2 (germline): SGHRS, YFSETQ. This CDR3 has 15 amino acids. V shed 6 bases and J 6 bases; nucleotides not matched to a gene: 13. In DNA form, the CDR3 reads TGCGCCAGCACCCTCCAGGGGGCAGATGACGCTGAAGCTTTCTTT. Protein: CASTLQGADDAEAFF.

CDR3 in DNA: TGTGCCAGTAGTATAGTGGGACAGGGGGCCACAAGGGATAAGAGTTCACCCCTCCACTTT. Amino acid sequence: CASSIVGQGATRDKSSPLHF. The chain has TRBV19 and TRBJ1-6; TRBD1 matches 12 bases. The CDR3 is 20 residues long. The J segment lost 9 bases and the V segment lost 1 base, leaving 16 bases of the junction unmatched. Per germline, CDR1 LNHDA and CDR2 SQIVND (reference sequence).

The V gene is TRBV4-3, the J gene TRBJ1-2; D is ambiguous. CDR1 is LGHNA and CDR2 is YSLEER in the germline V gene. V was pared by 1 base and J by 8 bases, with 14 bases between. CDR3 length: 14 amino acids. The CDR3 is CASSQAVRGDGYTF. CDR3 nucleotides: TGCGCCAGCAGCCAAGCAGTTCGCGGCGACGGCTACACCTTC.

This chain joins TRBV14 and TRBJ2-7; a possible D gene is TRBD2 (6 bases). The CDR3 length is 14 residues. Germline lookup yields CDR1 SGHDN and CDR2 FVKESK. The germline V and J ends were trimmed by 3 bases and 0 bases, with 9 bases remaining between them. CDR3 sequence (DNA): TGTGCCAGCAGCCACGGGGGATACTCCTACGAGCAGTACTTC. Protein sequence: CASSHGGYSYEQYF.

The V gene is TRBV18, the J gene TRBJ1-2; D might be TRBD1 (6 bases). This CDR3 region has 14 residues. CDR1 and CDR2 from the germline V gene are KGHSH and LQKENI. Trimming took off 2 bases at V and 8 bases at J, with 15 bases between the two ends. CDR3 residues: CASSPTQGLGGYTF. DNA of the CDR3: TGTGCCAGCTCACCAACACAGGGCTTAGGAGGCTACACCTTC. Together with reference TRBV18 and TRBJ1-2, the CDR3 gives the full variable domain: NAGVMQNPRHLVRRRGQEARLRCSPMKGHSHVYWYRQLPEEGLKFMVYLQKENIIDESGMPKERFSAEFPKEGPSILRIQQVVRGDSAAYFCASSPTQGLGGYTFGSGTRLTVV.

This sequence joins TRBV6-6 and TRBJ2-5; 7 nucleotides align to TRBD1. Germline CDR1 is MNHNY and CDR2 is SVGAGI (reference sequence). Germline trimming cut 6 bases from V and 0 bases from J; bases unmatched to any gene: 10. The CDR3 is 16 amino acids. As DNA, the CDR3 is TGTGCCAGCAGACAACAAGGACAGGAGTACCAAGAGACCCAGTACTTC. Amino acids: CASRQQGQEYQETQYF.

The V gene is TRBV5-1, the J gene TRBJ2-7, with unresolved D. The V end lost 0 bases, the J end lost 1 base, and 5 bases lay between the germline ends. The CDR3 loop spans 13 amino acids. Germline values: CDR1 SGHRS, CDR2 YFSETQ. The CDR3 DNA reads TGCGCCAGCAGCTTGGAACTTTCCTACGAGCAGTACTTC. Translation: CASSLELSYEQYF.

V gene TRBV6-5 combines with J gene TRBJ1-4; TRBD1 is a possible D gene (5 bases). V was shortened by 0 bases and J by 7 bases, with 12 bases between the two germline ends. Per germline, CDR1 MNHEY and CDR2 SVGAGI. The CDR3 has 15 residues. The CDR3 is CASSYSPGGGEKLFF. The CDR3 DNA reads as TGTGCCAGCAGTTACTCTCCCGGGGGGGGTGAAAAACTGTTTTTT.